The present entry profiles one T cell receptor beta chain with its context. Its antigen has not been determined. Per-base qualities were not stored, and no clone one base away is much larger. This entry is derived from a study of blood T cell repertoires in COVID-19 (dated by TCRdb to about 2020). With respect to the entire study: Collaborator samples came from the United States, Italy and Spain and covered acute and convalescent phases of COVID-19. The prospective study material was composed of cDNA or gDNA derived from T cells, B-cell-depleted T cells, or PBMCs. The dataset comprised deeply sampled blood TCRbeta repertoires from subjects exposed to, actively infected with, or recovered from COVID-19. The repertoires were released in a freely available public database intended as a resource for research on the immune response to SARS-CoV-2. Samples came from the ongoing ImmuneRACE study (first 160 participants) plus 1,254 subjects from 6 global collaborators. A de-identified subject ID, COVID-19 status, age in years and sex were almost always included in the sample metadata. Where available, HLA class I and class II types were taken from metadata supplied by the sample provider and were not determined by assay-based typing. What the study reported, not specific to this receptor: The quantity of clinical and demographic metadata differed by source and by participant and was supplied without curation.

TCRbeta CDR3 regions were amplified from genomic DNA by means of the immunoSEQ Assay, a bias-controlled multiplex PCR. The paper's data handling went like this. The number of nucleated cells in each sample was estimated from the amplification of reference gene primers within the assay. To quantify the absolute abundance of each unique TCRbeta CDR3 rearrangement, sequence reads were collapsed and filtered. For each sample, productive Simpson clonality was calculated by taking the square root of Simpson's diversity index across productive rearrangements. TCRdb provides this immuneACCESS table in a form limited to in-frame rearrangements. Some clones are lacking; in checked studies, under half of them reflect an unresolved V gene, and why the rest are absent is not known. V and J calls and clone size follow that table, whereas D and trimming were derived from the DNA. Recorded for this sample are 300,000 to 450,000 clones; 75% to 90% of them occurred a single time. Approximately 1% of the sample comes from the top ten.

The V end loses 5 bases and the J end loses 8 bases, and a stretch of 21 bases separates them. From a lookup of the germline V gene (reference sequence), CDR1 and CDR2 are SEHNR and FQNEAQ. From the cysteine through the phenylalanine, the CDR3 covers 15 amino acids. Solely the CDR3 DNA is kept, with 45 bases framed from the first base. Participants in the prospective study were aged roughly 18 to 89 years, lived in 24 United States geographic areas, and enrolled through a virtual design. In the prospective study, participants were assigned to cohorts based on the clinical history participants reported in a screening survey and a study questionnaire. ImmuneRACE Cohort 3 recovered participants were defined by two consecutive negative NP/OP PCR tests, healthcare professional clearance, or symptom resolution. In the prospective study, whole blood, serum and a nasopharyngeal or oropharyngeal swab were collected from each participant by mobile phlebotomists. Over a 2-month period, participants in the prospective study had the option of providing additional blood draws and questionnaires. Prospective study blood samples were shipped either frozen or at room temperature before DNA extraction.

What was sequenced was PBMCs or T cells enriched from blood (not recorded which). This TCR derives from a man younger than 35 who had recovered from COVID-19. The rearrangement joined TRBV7-9 to TRBJ1-2; possibly the D gene is TRBD1, per 5 matching bases. The nucleotides are TGTGCCAGCAGCGCGGGAGACCGGGGCCTGAGGGGCTACACCTTC. It is translated as CASSAGDRGLRGYTF.